This T cell receptor beta chain was found in a study of cytomegalovirus exposure and HLA in healthy donors. The PCR had 60 Vbeta and 13 Jbeta primers. Measured with immunoSEQ multiplex PCR; TCRdb has only the in-frame clones, and not every one. The sample comprises around 130,000 clones, around 86% of which are singletons, and less than 2.5% rests with the top ten. In this sample, this clone turned up once. Germline V lookup: CDR1 SEHNR, CDR2 FQNEAQ (reference sequence). Trimming took 5 bases from V and 6 from J; bases not matched to a gene: 4. The CDR3 covers 13 residues. The sequenced sample was PBMCs. The J gene is TRBJ1-5, the V gene TRBV7-9; 7 bases align to TRBD1. The receptor was derived from a woman aged 40-49 years in good health and CMV-seronegative. DNA for the CDR3: TGTGCCAGCAGCGCGGACAGGTTTCAGCCCCAGCATTTT. This encodes CASSADRFQPQHF.